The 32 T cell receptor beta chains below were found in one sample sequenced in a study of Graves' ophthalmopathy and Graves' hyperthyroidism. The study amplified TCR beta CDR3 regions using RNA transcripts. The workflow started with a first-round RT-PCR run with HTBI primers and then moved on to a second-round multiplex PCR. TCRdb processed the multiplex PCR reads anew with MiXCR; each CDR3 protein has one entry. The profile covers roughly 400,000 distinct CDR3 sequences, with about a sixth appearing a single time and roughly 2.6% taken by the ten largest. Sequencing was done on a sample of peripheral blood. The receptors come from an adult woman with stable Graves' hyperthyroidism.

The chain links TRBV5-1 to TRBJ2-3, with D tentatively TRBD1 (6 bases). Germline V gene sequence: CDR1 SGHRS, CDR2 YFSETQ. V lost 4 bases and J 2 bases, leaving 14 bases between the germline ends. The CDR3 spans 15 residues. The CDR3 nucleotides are TGCGCCAGCAGCCCGCACAGGGCCCCCACAGATACGCAGTATTTT. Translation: CASSPHRAPTDTQYF.

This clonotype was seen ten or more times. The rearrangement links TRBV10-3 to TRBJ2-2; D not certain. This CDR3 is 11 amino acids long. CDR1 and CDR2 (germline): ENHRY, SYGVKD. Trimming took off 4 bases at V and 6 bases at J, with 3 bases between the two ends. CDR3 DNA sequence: TGTGCCATCAGTGGGTCCGGGGAGCTGTTTTTT. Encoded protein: CAISGSGELFF.

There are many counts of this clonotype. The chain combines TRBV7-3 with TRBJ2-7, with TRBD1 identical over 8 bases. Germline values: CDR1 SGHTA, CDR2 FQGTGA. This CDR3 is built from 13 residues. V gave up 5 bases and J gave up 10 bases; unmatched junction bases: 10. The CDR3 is CASSVTAGGDQYF. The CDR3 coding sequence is TGTGCCAGCAGCGTCACGGCAGGGGGCGATCAGTACTTC. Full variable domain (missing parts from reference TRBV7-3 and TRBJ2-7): GAGVSQTPSNKVTEKGKYVELRCDPISGHTALYWYRQSLGQGPEFLIYFQGTGAADDSGLPNDRFFAVRPEGSVSTLKIQRTERGDSAVYLCASSVTAGGDQYFGPGTRLTVT.

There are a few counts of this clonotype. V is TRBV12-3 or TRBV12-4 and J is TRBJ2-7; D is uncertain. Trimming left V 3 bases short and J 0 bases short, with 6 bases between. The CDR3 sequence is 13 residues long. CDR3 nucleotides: TGTGCCAGCAGTTTCAGTTACTCCTACGAGCAGTACTTC. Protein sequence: CASSFSYSYEQYF.

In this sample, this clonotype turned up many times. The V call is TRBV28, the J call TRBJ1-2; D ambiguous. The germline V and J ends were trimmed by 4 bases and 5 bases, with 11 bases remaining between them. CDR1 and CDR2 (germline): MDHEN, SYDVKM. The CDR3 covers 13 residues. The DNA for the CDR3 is TGTGCCAGCAGTTCGGGTCGGGCTTATGGCTACACCTTC. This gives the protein CASSSGRAYGYTF.

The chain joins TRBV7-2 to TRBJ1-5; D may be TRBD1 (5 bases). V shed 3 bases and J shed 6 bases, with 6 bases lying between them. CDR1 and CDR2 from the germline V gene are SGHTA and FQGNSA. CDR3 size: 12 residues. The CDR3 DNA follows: TGTGCCAGCAGCTTTGACAGTCAGCCCCAGCATTTT. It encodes CASSFDSQPQHF.

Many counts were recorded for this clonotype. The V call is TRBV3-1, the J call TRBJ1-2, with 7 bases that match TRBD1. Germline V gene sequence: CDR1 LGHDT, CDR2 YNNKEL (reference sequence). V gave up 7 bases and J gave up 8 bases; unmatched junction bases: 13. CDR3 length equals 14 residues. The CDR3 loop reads CASTKKGAREGYTF. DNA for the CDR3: TGTGCCAGCACCAAAAAGGGGGCAAGGGAAGGCTACACCTTC.

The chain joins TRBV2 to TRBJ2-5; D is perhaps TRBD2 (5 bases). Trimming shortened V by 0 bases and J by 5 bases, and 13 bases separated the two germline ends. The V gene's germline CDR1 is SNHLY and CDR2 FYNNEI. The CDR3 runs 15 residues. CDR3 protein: CASSEALEVGETQYF. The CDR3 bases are TGTGCCAGCAGTGAAGCCTTGGAGGTTGGGGAGACCCAGTACTTC.

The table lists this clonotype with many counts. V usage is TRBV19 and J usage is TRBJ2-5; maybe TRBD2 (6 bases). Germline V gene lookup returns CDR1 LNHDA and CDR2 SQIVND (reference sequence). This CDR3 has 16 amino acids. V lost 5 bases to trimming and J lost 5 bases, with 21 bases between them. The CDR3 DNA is TGTGCCAGTAGTGCCCTCGGAGGGACGAGAACGGAGACCCAGTACTTC. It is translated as CASSALGGTRTETQYF.

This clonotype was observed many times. CDR3 nucleotide sequence: TGTGCCAGCAGCCGAAGCGCCGTGAACACTGAAGCTTTCTTT. Protein: CASSRSAVNTEAFF. The chain links TRBV12-3 or TRBV12-4 to TRBJ1-1; D is uncertain. There are 14 residues in the CDR3. V shed 6 bases and J shed 0 bases, with 11 bases lying between them.

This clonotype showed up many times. CDR3 DNA sequence: TGTGCCACCAGCAGAGATAGGACAGGGGACCCCTACGAGCAGTACTTC. It is translated as CATSRDRTGDPYEQYF. V and J are TRBV15 and TRBJ2-7; TRBD1 matches at 9 bases. Germline CDR1 and CDR2: LNHNV and YYDKDF (reference sequence). This CDR3 has 16 amino acids. The V gene end was trimmed by 0 bases and the J gene end by 2 bases; junction bases not matched to a gene: 5.

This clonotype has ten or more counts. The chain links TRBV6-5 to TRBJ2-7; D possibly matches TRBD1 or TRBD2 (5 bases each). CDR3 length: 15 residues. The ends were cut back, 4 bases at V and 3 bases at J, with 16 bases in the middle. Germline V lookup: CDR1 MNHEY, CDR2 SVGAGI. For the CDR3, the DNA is TGTGCCAGCAGTTGGGGCGAGGGGCTTATCTACGAGCAGTACTTC. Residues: CASSWGEGLIYEQYF.

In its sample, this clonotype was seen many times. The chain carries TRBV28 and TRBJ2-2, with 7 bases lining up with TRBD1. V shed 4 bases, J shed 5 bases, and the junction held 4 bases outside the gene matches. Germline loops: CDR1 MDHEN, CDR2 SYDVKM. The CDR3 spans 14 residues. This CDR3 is CASSSGTATGELFF. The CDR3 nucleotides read TGTGCCAGCAGTTCCGGGACAGCAACCGGGGAGCTGTTTTTT.

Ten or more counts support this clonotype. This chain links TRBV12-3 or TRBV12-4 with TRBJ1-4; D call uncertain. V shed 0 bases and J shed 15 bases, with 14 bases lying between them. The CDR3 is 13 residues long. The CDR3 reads CASSLANTGWLFF. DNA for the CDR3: TGTGCCAGCAGTTTAGCGAATACGGGGTGGTTGTTTTTT.

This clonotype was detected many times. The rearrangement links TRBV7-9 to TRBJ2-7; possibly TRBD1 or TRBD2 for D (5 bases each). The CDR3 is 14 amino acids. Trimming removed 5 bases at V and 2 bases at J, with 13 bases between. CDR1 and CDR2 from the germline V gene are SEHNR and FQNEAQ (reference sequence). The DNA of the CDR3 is TGTGCCAGCAGCCCCGTCCTGGGGGCCTACGAGCAGTACTTC. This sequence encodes CASSPVLGAYEQYF. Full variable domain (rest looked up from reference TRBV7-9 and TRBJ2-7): DTGVSQNPRHKITKRGQNVTFRCDPISEHNRLYWYRQTLGQGPEFLTYFQNEAQLEKSRLLSDRFSAERPKGSFSTLEIQRTEQGDSAMYLCASSPVLGAYEQYFGPGTRLTVT.

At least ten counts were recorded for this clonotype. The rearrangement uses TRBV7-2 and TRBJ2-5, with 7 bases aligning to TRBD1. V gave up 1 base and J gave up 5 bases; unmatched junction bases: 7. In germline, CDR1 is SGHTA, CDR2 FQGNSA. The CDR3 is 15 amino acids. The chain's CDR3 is CASSLGGTVSETQYF. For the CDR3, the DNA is TGTGCCAGCAGCTTAGGAGGGACAGTTTCCGAGACCCAGTACTTC.

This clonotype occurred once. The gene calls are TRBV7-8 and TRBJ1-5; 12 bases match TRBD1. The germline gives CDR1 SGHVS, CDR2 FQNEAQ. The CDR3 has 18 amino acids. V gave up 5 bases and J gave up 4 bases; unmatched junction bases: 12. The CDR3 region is CASSTGPGQGARNQPQHF. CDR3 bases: TGTGCCAGCAGCACCGGTCCGGGACAGGGGGCTCGTAATCAGCCCCAGCATTTT.

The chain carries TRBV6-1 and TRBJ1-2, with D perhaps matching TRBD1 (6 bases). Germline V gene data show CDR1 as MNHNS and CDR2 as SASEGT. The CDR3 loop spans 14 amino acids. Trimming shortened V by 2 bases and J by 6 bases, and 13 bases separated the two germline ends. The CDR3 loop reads CASSEPGEDDGYTF. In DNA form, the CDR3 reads TGTGCCAGCAGTGAACCAGGGGAGGATGATGGCTACACCTTC.

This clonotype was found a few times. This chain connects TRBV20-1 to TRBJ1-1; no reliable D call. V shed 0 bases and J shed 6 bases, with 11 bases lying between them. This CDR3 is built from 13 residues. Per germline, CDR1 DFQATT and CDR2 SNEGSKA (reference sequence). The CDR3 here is CSAREGFKAEAFF. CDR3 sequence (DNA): TGCAGTGCTAGAGAGGGCTTCAAGGCTGAAGCTTTCTTT.

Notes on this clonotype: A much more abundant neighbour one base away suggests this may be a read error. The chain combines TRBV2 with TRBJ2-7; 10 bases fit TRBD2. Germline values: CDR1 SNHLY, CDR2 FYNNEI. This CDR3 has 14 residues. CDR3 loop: CASGEDSGRAAQYF. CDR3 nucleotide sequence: TGTGCCAGCGGTGAAGACAGCGGGAGGGCCGCGCAGTACTTC.

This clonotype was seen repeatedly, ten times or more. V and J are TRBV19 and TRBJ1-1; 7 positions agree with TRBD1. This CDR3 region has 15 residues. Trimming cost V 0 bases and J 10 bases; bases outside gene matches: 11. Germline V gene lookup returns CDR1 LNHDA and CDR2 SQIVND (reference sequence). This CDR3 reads CASSIDSPGTVGAFF. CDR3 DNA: TGTGCCAGTAGTATAGATTCCCCCGGGACAGTTGGAGCTTTCTTT.

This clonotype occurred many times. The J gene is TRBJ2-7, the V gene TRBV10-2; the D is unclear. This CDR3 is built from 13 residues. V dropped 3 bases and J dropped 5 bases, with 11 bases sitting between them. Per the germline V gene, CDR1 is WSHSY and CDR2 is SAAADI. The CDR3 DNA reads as TGCGCCAGCAGTGAAGGTAGAAGTAACGAGCAGTACTTC. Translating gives CASSEGRSNEQYF.

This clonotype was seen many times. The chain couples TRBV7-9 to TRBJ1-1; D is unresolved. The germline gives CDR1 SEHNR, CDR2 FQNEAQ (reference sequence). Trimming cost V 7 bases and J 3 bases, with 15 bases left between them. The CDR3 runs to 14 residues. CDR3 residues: CASTLAGYDTEAFF. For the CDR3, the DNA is TGTGCCAGCACCCTGGCGGGGTATGACACTGAAGCTTTCTTT.

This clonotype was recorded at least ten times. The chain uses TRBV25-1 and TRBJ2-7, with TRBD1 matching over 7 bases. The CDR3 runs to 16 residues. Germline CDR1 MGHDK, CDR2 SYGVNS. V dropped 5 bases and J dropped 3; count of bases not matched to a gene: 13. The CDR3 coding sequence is TGTGCCAGCAGTTTTGGATCGGGACAGAGCCTCTACGAGCAGTACTTC. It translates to CASSFGSGQSLYEQYF.

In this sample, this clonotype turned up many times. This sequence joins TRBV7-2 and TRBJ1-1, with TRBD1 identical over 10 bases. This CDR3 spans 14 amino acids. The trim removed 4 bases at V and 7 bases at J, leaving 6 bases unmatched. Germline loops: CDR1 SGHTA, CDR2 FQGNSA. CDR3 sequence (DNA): TGTGCCAGCAGCTACGACAGGGGGCTTGGTGAAGCTTTCTTT. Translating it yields CASSYDRGLGEAFF.

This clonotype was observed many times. The CDR3 loop is CASSLVGLAGAQETQYF. The CDR3 DNA reads TGTGCCAGCAGCTTGGTAGGGCTAGCGGGGGCCCAGGAGACCCAGTACTTC. The J gene is TRBJ2-5, the V gene TRBV5-8; 10 bases are shared with TRBD2. The trim removed 0 bases at V and 5 bases at J, leaving 10 bases unmatched. Per the germline V gene, CDR1 is SGHTS and CDR2 is YDEGEE. The CDR3 runs to 17 residues.

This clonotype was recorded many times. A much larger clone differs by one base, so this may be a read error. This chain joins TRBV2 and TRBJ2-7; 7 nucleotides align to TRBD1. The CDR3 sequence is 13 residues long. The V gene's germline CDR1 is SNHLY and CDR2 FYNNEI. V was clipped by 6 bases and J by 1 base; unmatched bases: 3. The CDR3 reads CASRSGQSYEQYF. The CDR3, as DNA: TGTGCCAGCAGGTCGGGACAGTCCTACGAGCAGTACTTC.

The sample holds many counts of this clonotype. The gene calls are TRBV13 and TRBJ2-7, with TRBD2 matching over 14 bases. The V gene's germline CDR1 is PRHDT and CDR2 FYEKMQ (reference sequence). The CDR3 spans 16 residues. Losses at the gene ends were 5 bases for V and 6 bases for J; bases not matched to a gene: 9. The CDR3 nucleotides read TGTGCCAGCAGCGCCCGGACTAGCGGGAGGAACGGCGAGCAGTACTTC. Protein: CASSARTSGRNGEQYF.

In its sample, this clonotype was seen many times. CDR3 in DNA: TGCGCCAGCAGCGAACGAACAGGGGACCCCTCCTACGAGCAGTACTTC. This encodes CASSERTGDPSYEQYF. The chain combines TRBV5-1 with TRBJ2-7; 7 bases fit TRBD1. V was clipped by 4 bases and J by 0 bases; unmatched bases: 10. This CDR3 is built from 16 residues. CDR1 and CDR2 (germline): SGHRS, YFSETQ. Full variable domain (rest looked up from reference TRBV5-1 and TRBJ2-7): KAGVTQTPRYLIKTRGQQVTLSCSPISGHRSVSWYQQTPGQGLQFLFEYFSETQRNKGNFPGRFSGRQFSNSRSEMNVSTLELGDSALYLCASSERTGDPSYEQYFGPGTRLTVT.

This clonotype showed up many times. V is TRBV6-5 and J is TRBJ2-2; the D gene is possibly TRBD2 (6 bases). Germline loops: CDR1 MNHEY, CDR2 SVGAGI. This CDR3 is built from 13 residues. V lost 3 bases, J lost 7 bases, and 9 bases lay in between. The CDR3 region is CASSYGGHGELFF. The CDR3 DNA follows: TGTGCCAGCAGTTATGGAGGGCACGGGGAGCTGTTTTTT.

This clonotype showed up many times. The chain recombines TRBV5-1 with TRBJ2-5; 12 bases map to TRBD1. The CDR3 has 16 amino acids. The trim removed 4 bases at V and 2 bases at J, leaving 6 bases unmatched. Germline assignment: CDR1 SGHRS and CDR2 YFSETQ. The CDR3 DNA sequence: TGCGCCAGCAGCCTGGGGACAGGGGGCATGCAAGAGACCCAGTACTTC. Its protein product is CASSLGTGGMQETQYF.

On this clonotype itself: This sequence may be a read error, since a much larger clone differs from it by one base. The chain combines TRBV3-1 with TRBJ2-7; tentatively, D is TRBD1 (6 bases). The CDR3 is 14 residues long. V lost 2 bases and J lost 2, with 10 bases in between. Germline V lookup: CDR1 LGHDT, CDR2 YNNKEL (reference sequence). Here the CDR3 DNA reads TGTGCCAGCAGCCAATTGAACAGGGCCTACGAGCAGTACTTC. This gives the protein CASSQLNRAYEQYF.